This T cell receptor (beta chain) was documented in a study of blood T cell repertoires in COVID-19 (dated by TCRdb to 2019 to 2021). Looking at the study overall: Samples from collaborators originated in the United States, Italy and Spain and spanned both the acute and convalescent phases of COVID-19. The samples were drawn from two sources: the first 160 participants of the ongoing ImmuneRACE study, and 1,000 to 1,500 subjects contributed by 6 global collaborators. The dataset comprised deeply sampled blood TCRbeta repertoires from subjects exposed to, actively infected with, or recovered from COVID-19. HLA class I and class II types, where available, came from metadata supplied by the sample provider rather than from assay-based typing. The repertoires were released in a freely available public database intended as a resource for research on the immune response to SARS-CoV-2. The prospective study material was composed of cDNA or gDNA derived from T cells, B-cell-depleted T cells, or PBMCs. A de-identified subject ID, COVID-19 status, age in years and sex were almost always included in the sample metadata.

This clone was picked up a small number of times. Its antigen is unknown. Base-call qualities are not available, and no considerably larger clone is one nucleotide away. Collaborating institutions collected whole blood in K2EDTA tubes following their own protocols. Collaborator samples were shipped for TCRbeta analysis as frozen whole blood, isolated PBMCs, or DNA extracted from either sample type. What the authors observed across the whole study: Clinical and demographic metadata were provided uncurated, with the amount varying by source and participant.

CDR1 and CDR2 are read off the germline V gene as SGHRS and YFSETQ. The CDR3 contains 17 residues, cysteine and phenylalanine counted. Kept here is only the CDR3 DNA, which spans 51 bases and is read in frame from base 1. Trimmed from V: 2 bases; trimmed from J: 8 bases; junction bases lacking a gene match: 14. TCRbeta CDR3 regions were amplified from genomic DNA using the immunoSEQ Assay, a bias-controlled multiplex PCR. Concerning the study's data processing: Within the assay, amplification of reference gene primers was used to estimate how many nucleated cells each sample contained. Sequence reads were collapsed and filtered to measure the absolute abundance of every unique TCRbeta CDR3 rearrangement. For each sample, productive Simpson clonality was calculated by taking the square root of Simpson's diversity index across productive rearrangements. In its TCRdb copy, this immuneACCESS table keeps in-frame sequences only and misses some clones. Where compared with another copy, unresolved V genes explain less than half of these, and the others have no known cause. That table gives V, J and clone size, and the DNA gave D and trimming. For this sample the table gives approximately 140,000 clones, of which 75% to 90% were detected only once. The ten biggest clones cover 2.2% of the sample.

The sequencing input was peripheral blood. This receptor was obtained from a man aged 70 or older with acute or convalescent COVID-19. Rearrangement joined TRBV5-1 to TRBJ1-4, with 8 bases matching TRBD1. The DNA sequence is as follows: TGCGCCAGCAGCTTTACCGGGACAGGTTCCGTTAGGGAAAAACTGTTTTTT. It translates to CASSFTGTGSVREKLFF.